This T cell receptor beta chain originates from a study of blood T cell repertoires in COVID-19. How the authors handled the data: Reference gene primer amplification gave estimated nucleated cell counts. Some clones are missing from TCRdb's copy, which holds only in-frame ones; the method was immunoSEQ multiplex PCR. Clone size and V and J calls were adopted from that table, with D and trimming inferred from the DNA. The repertoire holds about 400,000 clones, 88% seen once, with more than 2% in the top ten. Self-reported history from a screening survey and questionnaire set each donor's cohort. This receptor was taken from a woman aged 40 to 50 with acute COVID-19. The sequenced sample was PBMCs or T cells enriched from blood (not recorded which).

The CDR3 DNA reads as TGCGCCAGCAGCCAACTAATCCAGGGTGTTTACGAGCAGTACTTC. It codes for CASSQLIQGVYEQYF. The V and J genes are TRBV4-1 and TRBJ2-7, with a possible D match to TRBD1 (5 bases). Germline CDR1 reads MGHRA; CDR2 reads YSYEKL. This CDR3 contains 15 residues. V gave up 2 bases and J gave up 4 bases, with 15 bases separating them.